Presented here are 19 T cell receptor beta chains from one specimen sequenced in a study of blood T cell repertoires in COVID-19. Measured with immunoSEQ multiplex PCR; TCRdb has only the in-frame clones, and not every one. The sample shows roughly 200,000 clones, around 82% of them seen only once. What was sequenced was PBMCs or T cells enriched from blood (not recorded which). These receptors all come from a woman aged 50 to 65 who had been exposed to COVID-19.

V and J are TRBV5-1 and TRBJ2-7, with a weak D call TRBD1 (5 bases). The CDR3 spans 13 residues. CDR1 is SGHRS and CDR2 is YFSETQ in the germline V gene. V was trimmed by 2 bases and J by 0 bases, leaving 6 bases between them. CDR3 DNA: TGCGCCAGCAGCTTTGACAGCTCCTACGAGCAGTACTTC. It encodes CASSFDSSYEQYF.

The chain carries TRBV19 and TRBJ1-5; D possibly corresponds to TRBD1 (5 bases). Trimming stripped 7 bases from V and 5 bases from J, with 12 bases between. The CDR3 runs to 13 residues. The germline CDR1 and CDR2 sequences are LNHDA and SQIVND (reference sequence). CDR3 bases: TGTGCCAGTACAGTTCAGGGCTATCAGCCCCAGCATTTT. It translates to CASTVQGYQPQHF.

The V and J genes are TRBV29-1 and TRBJ1-2, with 9 bases aligning to TRBD1. CDR3 length: 12 residues. Per the germline V gene, CDR1 is SQVTM and CDR2 is ANQGSEA. V trimming: 6 bases; J trimming: 8 bases; junction bases outside the gene matches: 7. CDR3 loop: CSVRQGEGGYTF. As DNA, the CDR3 is TGCAGCGTCAGACAGGGGGAAGGCGGCTACACCTTC. The full variable domain, rest sourced from reference TRBV29-1 and TRBJ1-2, is SAVISQKPSRDICQRGTSLTIQCQVDSQVTMMFWYRQQPGQSLTLIATANQGSEATYESGFVIDKFPISRPNLTFSTLTVSNMSPEDSSIYLCSVRQGEGGYTFGSGTRLTVV.

The chain has TRBV11-2 and TRBJ2-5, with TRBD2 identical over 9 bases. Germline CDR1 reads SGHAT; CDR2 reads FQNNGV. The CDR3 runs to 18 residues. Trimming removed 5 bases from V and 2 bases from J; junction bases left unmatched: 15. The chain's CDR3 is CASSPQRRGAGGQETQYF. The CDR3 DNA is TGTGCCAGCAGCCCCCAGCGGCGAGGAGCGGGGGGACAAGAGACCCAGTACTTC.

V gene TRBV7-8 combines with J gene TRBJ1-1; 8 bases are shared with TRBD1. Germline V gene sequence: CDR1 SGHVS, CDR2 FQNEAQ. Losses at the gene ends were 4 bases for V and 8 bases for J; bases not matched to a gene: 9. The CDR3 has 14 amino acids. CDR3 coding DNA: TGTGCCAGCAGCTGGGGACAGGAGGTGGGAGAAGCTTTCTTT. It translates to CASSWGQEVGEAFF.

The genes are TRBV9 and TRBJ1-6; D unclear. This CDR3 has 16 residues. Germline V gives CDR1 SGDLS, CDR2 YYNGEE. V lost 0 bases and J 0 bases, leaving 7 bases between the germline ends. CDR3 DNA sequence: TGTGCCAGCAGCGTAGGGAGGAGCTCCTATAATTCACCCCTCCACTTT. This encodes CASSVGRSSYNSPLHF. The full variable domain, its missing parts supplied by reference TRBV9 and TRBJ1-6, is DSGVTQTPKHLITATGQRVTLRCSPRSGDLSVYWYQQSLDQGLQFLIQYYNGEERAKGNILERFSAQQFPDLHSELNLSSLELGDSALYFCASSVGRSSYNSPLHFGNGTRLTVT.

The chain links TRBV27 to TRBJ2-6, with D perhaps matching TRBD1 (6 bases). The CDR3 is 16 residues long. The V gene's germline CDR1 is MNHEY and CDR2 SMNVEV (reference sequence). V dropped 7 bases and J dropped 0 bases, with 13 bases sitting between them. CDR3 nucleotides: TGTGCCAGCACTACAGGGAGCCCCTCTGGGGCCAACGTCCTGACTTTC. Translating it yields CASTTGSPSGANVLTF.

The chain carries TRBV13 and TRBJ2-3; TRBD2 aligns across 8 bases. Losses at the gene ends were 3 bases for V and 2 bases for J; bases not matched to a gene: 4. This CDR3 contains 15 residues. Germline lookup yields CDR1 PRHDT and CDR2 FYEKMQ (reference sequence). CDR3 sequence (DNA): TGTGCCAGCAGCTTGACGGGGGGGCCCACAGATACGCAGTATTTT. The encoded protein is CASSLTGGPTDTQYF.

J is TRBJ1-2 and V is TRBV12-3 or TRBV12-4; no definite D call. CDR3 size: 11 residues. With 0 bases removed from V and 8 bases from J, the gap between germline ends came to 4 bases. The CDR3 region has the DNA TGTGCCAGCAGTTTAGCGGGCGGCTACACCTTC. Protein: CASSLAGGYTF.

This clone occurred a few times. V is TRBV7-2 and J is TRBJ1-4, with D tentatively TRBD1 (6 bases). The V and J ends lost 6 bases and 8 bases respectively, with 19 bases between them. Germline V gene data show CDR1 as SGHTA and CDR2 as FQGNSA. This CDR3 is built from 15 residues. Here the CDR3 DNA reads TGTGCCAGCAGTATGGGGGGGCCTAATGGGGAAAAACTGTTTTTT. This sequence encodes CASSMGGPNGEKLFF. Together with reference TRBV7-2 and TRBJ1-4, the CDR3 gives the full variable domain: GAGVSQSPSNKVTEKGKDVELRCDPISGHTALYWYRQSLGQGLEFLIYFQGNSAPDKSGLPSDRFSAERTGGSVSTLTIQRTQQEDSAVYLCASSMGGPNGEKLFFGSGTQLSVL.

The chain is built from TRBV7-2 and TRBJ2-2, with a possible D match to TRBD2 (5 bases). Germline-derived CDR1 and CDR2 are SGHTA and FQGNSA. Trimming cost V 0 bases and J 4 bases, with 12 bases left between them. The CDR3 extends over 16 amino acids. CDR3 loop: CASSLAGASATGELFF. CDR3 nucleotide sequence: TGTGCCAGCAGCTTAGCGGGAGCCAGCGCCACCGGGGAGCTGTTTTTT.

This sequence joins TRBV6-2 or TRBV6-3 and TRBJ1-6; weak D call: TRBD1 (5 bases). Trimming pared 5 bases from V and 8 bases from J, leaving 19 bases between. The CDR3 totals 16 residues. Germline loops: CDR1 MNHEY, CDR2 SVGEGT. The DNA for the CDR3 is TGTGCCAGCAGTCTGGGGGGAGGAGGTGATCATTCACCCCTCCACTTT. It yields the protein CASSLGGGGDHSPLHF.

The chain combines TRBV15 with TRBJ2-5; 8 nucleotides match TRBD2. Germline V gene lookup returns CDR1 LNHNV and CDR2 YYDKDF (reference sequence). This CDR3 has 16 residues. The trim removed 0 bases at V and 5 bases at J, leaving 8 bases unmatched. The CDR3 region has the DNA TGTGCCACCAGCAGAGATAGGGCGGGGGGATTGGAGACCCAGTACTTC. It translates to CATSRDRAGGLETQYF.

The V and J genes are TRBV28 and TRBJ1-1, with D maybe TRBD1 (5 bases). From germline, CDR1 is MDHEN and CDR2 SYDVKM. V was cut by 8 bases and J by 5 bases, with 24 bases left in between. The CDR3 sequence is 16 residues long. The CDR3 nucleotides are TGTGCCAGCCCCCCCATCCCATTCAAGGGGTCAACTGAAGCTTTCTTT. It specifies CASPPIPFKGSTEAFF.

The chain joins TRBV18 to TRBJ2-1; TRBD1 agrees at 7 bases. Germline loops: CDR1 KGHSH, CDR2 LQKENI. There are 13 residues in the CDR3. V was pared by 0 bases and J by 12 bases, with 5 bases of the junction left unmatched. The CDR3 DNA reads as TGTGCCAGCTCACCACCGTCGGGACAGACGCAGTTCTTC. Its protein is CASSPPSGQTQFF.

This chain joins TRBV3-1 (or the pseudogene TRBV3-2) and TRBJ2-1, with 8 bases lining up with TRBD2. Per germline, CDR1 LGHDT and CDR2 YNNKEL (reference sequence). V shed 3 bases and J 7 bases; nucleotides not matched to a gene: 5. The CDR3 covers 14 residues. The DNA for the CDR3 is TGTGCCAGCAGCCAGGGGACTAGAGCGAATGAGCAGTTCTTC. Translation gives CASSQGTRANEQFF.

J is TRBJ1-2 and V is TRBV7-2; D might be TRBD1 (6 bases). The CDR3 loop spans 15 amino acids. CDR1 is SGHTA and CDR2 is FQGNSA in the germline V gene. The ends were cut back, 3 bases at V and 4 bases at J, with 15 bases in the middle. In DNA form, the CDR3 reads TGTGCCAGCAGCTTCTACCTAGGGGGTAGCTATGGCTACACCTTC. Encoded protein: CASSFYLGGSYGYTF. Full variable domain (remainder filled in from reference TRBV7-2 and TRBJ1-2): GAGVSQSPSNKVTEKGKDVELRCDPISGHTALYWYRQSLGQGLEFLIYFQGNSAPDKSGLPSDRFSAERTGGSVSTLTIQRTQQEDSAVYLCASSFYLGGSYGYTFGSGTRLTVV.

The chain links TRBV21-1 to TRBJ1-2; the D call TRBD1 from the table was never checked on the DNA. TRBV21-1 is a listed pseudogene. The CDR3 totals 15 residues. CDR3 region: CASSNTGGNTYGYTF. The DNA of the CDR3 is TGTGCCAGCAGCAATACAGGGGGTAATACCTATGGCTACACCTTC.

This chain links TRBV2 with TRBJ2-1; TRBD1 aligns across 8 bases. V shed 1 base and J 4 bases; nucleotides not matched to a gene: 15. Germline V gene sequence: CDR1 SNHLY, CDR2 FYNNEI. The CDR3 is made up of 19 amino acids. The CDR3 bases are TGTGCCAGCAGTGAAGAAGACAGGGGTCTTAGCCCCTCTTACAATGAGCAGTTCTTC. Amino acid sequence: CASSEEDRGLSPSYNEQFF.